These 32 T cell receptor beta chains were sequenced from one sample in a study of control samples from healthy donors and cancer patients (dated by TCRdb to 2018 to 2021). Libraries were built with the immunoSEQ multiplex PCR assay. Here the immuneACCESS table is served through TCRdb, limited to in-frame sequences with V and J called. Missing clones are a known gap in these copies; in checked studies unresolved V genes cover under half, and the rest lacks a known reason. For this sample there are about 120,000 clones; roughly 90% appear just once. The ten largest clones take up roughly 43% of the sample. Material: blood. The receptors were sampled from a man aged 45-65 years in good health.

The V gene is TRBV29-1, the J gene TRBJ1-1, with TRBD1 matching 8 bases. V lost 6 bases, J lost 0 bases, and 9 bases stayed unmatched. The CDR3 sequence is 15 residues long. Per the germline V gene, CDR1 is SQVTM and CDR2 is ANQGSEA. The CDR3 spells CSVDRGRAMNTEAFF. CDR3 in DNA: TGCAGCGTCGACAGGGGCCGGGCCATGAACACTGAAGCTTTCTTT.

The chain combines TRBV7-2 with TRBJ1-2; 8 nucleotides match TRBD1. V lost 6 bases and J lost 4; bases outside the gene matches: 7. From germline, CDR1 is SGHTA and CDR2 FQGNSA. There are 14 residues in the CDR3. CDR3 DNA: TGTGCCAGCAGTTCGACAGGGGCCGGCTATGGCTACACCTTC. Translation gives CASSSTGAGYGYTF.

The chain recombines TRBV5-1 with TRBJ2-7; D is possibly TRBD2 (6 bases). The CDR3 covers 14 residues. Trimming removed 2 bases at V and 5 bases at J, with 14 bases between. CDR1 is SGHRS and CDR2 is YFSETQ in the germline V gene. CDR3 DNA: TGCGCCAGCAGCTTTAGGGAAAGGAGGGACGAGCAGTACTTC. Its translation is CASSFRERRDEQYF. Complete variable domain (other parts from reference TRBV5-1 and TRBJ2-7): KAGVTQTPRYLIKTRGQQVTLSCSPISGHRSVSWYQQTPGQGLQFLFEYFSETQRNKGNFPGRFSGRQFSNSRSEMNVSTLELGDSALYLCASSFRERRDEQYFGPGTRLTVT.

The rearrangement joins TRBV24-1 to TRBJ2-2; D unclear. With 7 bases removed from V and 1 base from J, the gap between germline ends came to 6 bases. Germline V gene lookup returns CDR1 KGHDR and CDR2 SFDVKD. The CDR3 extends over 13 amino acids. The CDR3 loop reads CATRNGNTGELFF. DNA for the CDR3: TGTGCCACCAGAAACGGGAACACCGGGGAGCTGTTTTTT.

As regards this clone: The sample has other DNA sequences that encode this CDR3 too. This rearrangement joins TRBV5-1 to TRBJ1-2, with D maybe TRBD1 (5 bases). Germline CDR1 reads SGHRS; CDR2 reads YFSETQ. The CDR3 is 13 amino acids. Between the trimmed V and J ends, which lost 0 bases and 8 bases, there was a span of 11 bases. The CDR3 reads CASSLGQGNGYTF. The CDR3 nucleotides are TGCGCCAGCAGCTTGGGGCAGGGAAACGGCTACACCTTC.

This clone turned up a few times. The rearrangement links TRBV4-1 to TRBJ2-4, with 9 bases fitting TRBD2. Germline V lookup: CDR1 MGHRA, CDR2 YSYEKL. J gave up 2 bases and V 4 bases, and 9 bases lay outside the gene matches. This CDR3 comprises 17 residues. CDR3 sequence reads: CASSRIAGASPKNIQYF. CDR3 nucleotide sequence: TGCGCCAGCAGCCGGATAGCGGGGGCGTCTCCCAAAAACATTCAGTACTTC.

The chain carries TRBV9 and TRBJ1-1, with 8 bases that match TRBD1. Germline V gives CDR1 SGDLS, CDR2 YYNGEE. CDR3 length equals 12 residues. Trimming removed 7 bases from V and 3 bases from J; junction bases left unmatched: 2. The CDR3 protein is CASGQGYTEAFF. Here the CDR3 DNA reads TGTGCCAGCGGACAGGGATACACTGAAGCTTTCTTT.

The V and J genes are TRBV10-2 and TRBJ1-4; TRBD1 is a possible D gene (6 bases). Germline CDR1 WSHSY, CDR2 SAAADI. V lost 6 bases and J lost 3, with 14 bases in between. This CDR3 spans 15 amino acids. The CDR3 nucleotides are TGCGCCAGCAGGCGGACAGAGAGACCTAATGAAAAACTGTTTTTT. This sequence encodes CASRRTERPNEKLFF.

V usage is TRBV9 and J usage is TRBJ2-1; weak D call: TRBD2 (6 bases). The CDR3 runs to 13 residues. Deletions cut 3 bases from V and 7 bases from J, with 11 bases between. Germline CDR1 reads SGDLS; CDR2 reads YYNGEE. CDR3 sequence: CASSAGTHNEQFF. The CDR3 nucleotides are TGTGCCAGCAGCGCCGGGACTCATAATGAGCAGTTCTTC.

This sequence joins TRBV18 and TRBJ1-1; the match to TRBD1 covers 7 bases. The CDR3 has 16 residues. The V and J ends lost 2 bases and 5 bases, in that order; junction bases with no gene match: 11. Germline CDR1 reads KGHSH; CDR2 reads LQKENI. CDR3 region: CASSPIGRGRRTEAFF. The DNA of the CDR3 is TGTGCCAGCTCACCAATCGGCAGGGGGAGGAGGACTGAAGCTTTCTTT. The full variable domain, with the rest looked up from reference TRBV18 and TRBJ1-1, is NAGVMQNPRHLVRRRGQEARLRCSPMKGHSHVYWYRQLPEEGLKFMVYLQKENIIDESGMPKERFSAEFPKEGPSILRIQQVVRGDSAAYFCASSPIGRGRRTEAFFGQGTRLTVV.

This chain links TRBV3-1 (or the pseudogene TRBV3-2) with TRBJ2-5; D is unresolved. The CDR3 length is 11 residues. V was trimmed by 1 base and J by 4 bases, leaving 1 base between them. Per germline, CDR1 LGHDT and CDR2 YNNKEL (reference sequence). The CDR3 here is CASSQGETQYF. CDR3 nucleotide sequence: TGTGCCAGCAGCCAAGGAGAGACCCAGTACTTC.

This chain uses TRBV10-2 with TRBJ2-7, with 7 bases fitting TRBD1. J gave up 0 bases and V 0 bases, and 2 bases lay outside the gene matches. The CDR3 is 15 amino acids. The germline gives CDR1 WSHSY, CDR2 SAAADI. The CDR3 loop is CASSESRDSSYEQYF. In DNA, the CDR3 is TGCGCCAGCAGTGAGTCCCGGGACAGCTCCTACGAGCAGTACTTC.

The chain employs TRBV29-1 and TRBJ2-3; perhaps TRBD2 as D (6 bases). V lost 3 bases, J lost 11 bases, and 21 bases lay in between. The CDR3 is 14 amino acids. Germline loops: CDR1 SQVTM, CDR2 ANQGSEA. The CDR3 is CSVETEGRLGGQYF. The CDR3 nucleotides are TGCAGCGTTGAGACCGAGGGGCGGTTGGGAGGGCAGTATTTT.

The chain is built from TRBV18 and TRBJ1-2; 11 nucleotides agree with TRBD1. The germline gives CDR1 KGHSH, CDR2 LQKENI. The CDR3 has 15 residues. J was trimmed by 6 bases and V by 2 bases; bases with no gene match: 5. CDR3 sequence reads: CASSPRTGGADGYTF. CDR3 sequence (DNA): TGTGCCAGCTCACCAAGGACAGGGGGCGCAGATGGCTACACCTTC.

The V and J genes are TRBV5-4 and TRBJ1-5, with TRBD1 matching over 7 bases. Germline CDR1 is SGHNT and CDR2 is YYREEE (reference sequence). CDR3 length: 15 residues. Trimming took 3 bases from V and 2 from J; bases not matched to a gene: 5. CDR3 in DNA: TGTGCCAGCAGCTCACAGGGGCCGGGCAATCAGCCCCAGCATTTT. Translating gives CASSSQGPGNQPQHF.

The chain combines TRBV4-1 with TRBJ1-2, with D perhaps matching TRBD1 (5 bases). Germline CDR1 reads MGHRA; CDR2 reads YSYEKL. The CDR3 is 17 amino acids. V was trimmed by 0 bases and J by 1 base, leaving 15 bases between them. The CDR3 DNA is TGCGCCAGCAGCCAAGAATTGGGGACGTTCCTTAACTATGGCTACACCTTC. This gives the protein CASSQELGTFLNYGYTF.

The J gene is TRBJ1-1, the V gene TRBV27; tentative D call: TRBD1 (5 bases). CDR3 length: 14 residues. Trimming pared 2 bases from V and 11 bases from J, leaving 18 bases between. Germline V CDR1 and CDR2: MNHEY, SMNVEV (reference sequence). In DNA form, the CDR3 reads TGTGCCAGCAGTTTAAGCGGGGTCGGAGGGGCGGCTTTCTTT. This sequence encodes CASSLSGVGGAAFF.

The chain couples TRBV6-2 or TRBV6-3 to TRBJ2-3; tentatively, D is TRBD1 (8 bases). Germline assignment: CDR1 MNHEY and CDR2 SVGEGT. The CDR3 has 17 amino acids. Trimming pared 6 bases from V and 0 bases from J, leaving 19 bases between. CDR3 in DNA: TGTGCCAGCAGCCACAGGGGGGGGCACCTTAGCACAGATACGCAGTATTTT. Amino acids: CASSHRGGHLSTDTQYF.

The chain combines TRBV30 with TRBJ2-2, with 8 positions matching TRBD1. The germline CDR1 and CDR2 sequences are GTSNPN and SVGIG (reference sequence). The J segment lost 3 bases and the V segment lost 4 bases, leaving 7 bases of the junction unmatched. The CDR3 is 15 amino acids. DNA for the CDR3: TGTGCCTGGACCCCCGGGACAGGTTACACCGGGGAGCTGTTTTTT. This sequence encodes CAWTPGTGYTGELFF.

The V call is TRBV5-8, the J call TRBJ1-5; no clear D gene. Germline V lookup: CDR1 SGHTS, CDR2 YDEGEE. V lost 4 bases and J lost 0, with 11 bases in between. The CDR3 is 15 residues long. CDR3 loop: CASSPGLYSNQPQHF. The CDR3 DNA sequence: TGTGCCAGCAGCCCGGGCCTGTATAGCAATCAGCCCCAGCATTTT.

The V and J genes are TRBV14 and TRBJ2-3; D not resolved. The V end was cut by 0 bases, the J end by 2 bases, with 15 bases between. Germline-derived CDR1 and CDR2 are SGHDN and FVKESK. CDR3 length: 17 residues. The CDR3 region is CASSQDSPRDPTDTQYF. In DNA, the CDR3 is TGTGCCAGCAGCCAAGATAGCCCGAGAGACCCCACAGATACGCAGTATTTT.

This clone was detected once. V gene TRBV11-2 combines with J gene TRBJ1-3; 7 bases match TRBD1. Trimming at V came to 5 bases and at J to 0 bases, leaving 4 bases not matched to a gene. The CDR3 consists of 15 residues. CDR1 SGHAT and CDR2 FQNNGV come from the germline V gene. The CDR3 DNA sequence: TGTGCCAGCAGCCTGGGACAGAGCTCTGGAAACACCATATATTTT. Residues: CASSLGQSSGNTIYF.

This clone came up a few times. This sequence joins TRBV1 and TRBJ1-2. TRBV1 has pseudogene status. The CDR3 spans 14 residues. The CDR3 protein is CTSSQDRVFYGYTF. CDR3 nucleotide sequence: TGCACCAGCAGCCAAGACCGAGTTTTCTATGGCTACACCTTC.

Details on this clone: The identical CDR3 is also encoded by other nucleotide sequences in the sample. V and J are TRBV7-2 and TRBJ2-7; D remains ambiguous. Trimming stripped 5 bases from V and 0 bases from J, with 2 bases between. This CDR3 spans 11 amino acids. Germline CDR1 is SGHTA and CDR2 is FQGNSA. CDR3 amino acids: CASSLSYEQYF. CDR3 sequence (DNA): TGTGCCAGCAGCCTCTCCTACGAGCAGTACTTC.

The rearrangement links TRBV2 to TRBJ1-2; D might be TRBD1 (6 bases). V lost 5 bases and J lost 5, with 18 bases in between. CDR3 length: 15 residues. From germline, CDR1 is SNHLY and CDR2 FYNNEI. In nucleotides, the CDR3 is TGTGCCAGCAGTCTCGGGGGGGCGCAAACTTATGGCTACACCTTC. Encoded protein: CASSLGGAQTYGYTF.

The chain is built from TRBV10-3 and TRBJ1-3; no firm D call. Trimming stripped 0 bases from V and 2 bases from J, with 11 bases between. The germline gives CDR1 ENHRY, CDR2 SYGVKD. The CDR3 length is 16 residues. Here the CDR3 reads CAISESERETGNTIYF. In nucleotides, the CDR3 is TGTGCCATCAGTGAGTCGGAGAGGGAGACTGGAAACACCATATATTTT.

V is TRBV6-5 and J is TRBJ1-2; TRBD1 might be the D (5 bases). The V gene lost 11 bases and the J gene lost 1 base, with 14 bases spanning the gap. This CDR3 region has 13 residues. Germline V lookup: CDR1 MNHEY, CDR2 SVGAGI. This CDR3 reads CACSRGLNYGYTF. The CDR3 DNA reads TGTGCCTGCTCTAGGGGTCTTAACTATGGCTACACCTTC.

The rearrangement links TRBV20-1 to TRBJ2-3; D uncertain. Germline CDR1 reads DFQATT; CDR2 reads SNEGSKA (reference sequence). This CDR3 spans 11 amino acids. As DNA, the CDR3 is TGCAGCCCGTTGCCCACAGATACGCAGTATTTT. Encoded protein: CSPLPTDTQYF.

This chain links TRBV19 with TRBJ2-1; a weak D match, TRBD1 (6 bases). Germline V gene data show CDR1 as LNHDA and CDR2 as SQIVND (reference sequence). V was clipped by 3 bases and J by 8 bases, with 11 bases between them. The CDR3 runs 13 residues. Here the CDR3 reads CASSIRGLHEQFF. CDR3 nucleotide sequence: TGTGCCAGTAGTATTAGGGGGTTACATGAGCAGTTCTTC.

The chain has TRBV10-2 and TRBJ2-1; D is ambiguous. The V end was cut by 6 bases, the J end by 0 bases, with 9 bases between. This CDR3 has 14 amino acids. Germline loops: CDR1 WSHSY, CDR2 SAAADI. CDR3 in DNA: TGCGCCAGCAGCGGACCGAGCTCCTACAATGAGCAGTTCTTC. It yields the protein CASSGPSSYNEQFF.

The rearrangement joins TRBV6-1 to TRBJ2-7, with TRBD2 as a possible D gene (5 bases). The CDR3 is 14 amino acids. V lost 2 bases and J 2 bases, leaving 10 bases between the germline ends. The germline CDR1 and CDR2 sequences are MNHNS and SASEGT. The CDR3: CASSERGSPYEQYF. CDR3 nucleotide sequence: TGTGCCAGCAGTGAAAGAGGGTCGCCCTACGAGCAGTACTTC.

The chain links TRBV9 to TRBJ2-2; 14 bases are shared with TRBD2. Germline values: CDR1 SGDLS, CDR2 YYNGEE. The CDR3 extends over 16 amino acids. After removal of 3 bases from V and 10 bases from J, the junction contained 8 bases not matched to a gene. The CDR3 spells CASSATSGGAGEELFF. The CDR3 DNA is TGTGCCAGCAGCGCGACTAGCGGGGGGGCTGGCGAGGAGCTGTTTTTT.